This T cell receptor beta chain stems from a study of long-term antiretroviral therapy in people with HIV. Study background: It was about a decade after the earliest samples that the 2015 immediate-ART recommendation appeared.

At survey level, the immunoSEQ assay was run in its v3.0 version. Target depth was roughly 35,000-55,000 T-cell genomes per sample. Profiled with immunoSEQ multiplex PCR; TCRdb holds only in-frame clones, not every one. The table lists just over 20,000 clones, about 80% of them singletons. The CDR3 consists of 15 residues. The J segment lost 4 bases and the V segment lost 4 bases, leaving 5 bases of the junction unmatched. Per germline, CDR1 SGDLS and CDR2 YYNGEE. Comment on this clone: Its antigen is not known.

Ahead of DNA extraction, samples held about 1-10 million cryopreserved PBMC each. Study findings and constraints: All blood samples came from the years 2004 to 2017, possibly under older ART regimens.

This sequence was found in a man aged 18 to 35 with HIV. This material consisted of unsorted PBMCs, taken 0.5 years after starting antiretroviral therapy. The chain carries TRBV9 and TRBJ1-3, with 10 positions matching TRBD1. For the CDR3, the DNA is TGTGCCAGCAGCCGACAGGGGGCGGCAGGAAACACCATATATTTT. Amino acids: CASSRQGAAGNTIYF.